This T cell receptor (beta chain) was retrieved from a study of OX40 agonist ivuxolimab in advanced cancers. Autoimmune disease history or systemic immunosuppression barred patients. The CDR3 is 14 residues long. V was pared by 1 base and J by 0 bases, with 7 bases between. In germline, CDR1 is LGHNA, CDR2 YSLEER. Findings and caveats of the study: Among T cells, CD8+ cells averaged more expanded clones than CD4+ cells. At 0.1 to 3.0 mg/kg, CD4+ and CD8+ blood T cells expanded clonally by week 6.

The table lists this clone with a few counts. Its cognate antigen is unknown. Using immunoSEQ multiplex PCR, the repertoire was profiled, and TCRdb retains in-frame clones only, with some absent. The profile shows about 15,000 clones, about 81% of them singletons. This specimen consisted of CD4+ or CD8+ T cells sorted from blood, obtained in a trial of the OX40 agonist ivuxolimab. This chain links TRBV4-3 with TRBJ2-7, with a tentative D call TRBD2 (5 bases). The TCR comes from an adult with an advanced solid tumor such as melanoma, head and neck, liver or kidney cancer. CDR3 sequence (DNA): TGCGCCAGCAGCCAAGGACGGGGCTCCTACGAGCAGTACTTC. Protein: CASSQGRGSYEQYF.